This T cell receptor beta chain was profiled in a study of blood T cells in healthy people across ages (dated by TCRdb to between 2014 and 2017). Context from the whole study: In model experiments, roughly one uniquely barcoded TCR beta cDNA molecule per two T cells was captured by template switching. Age-related changes in TCR beta repertoire diversity were measured in the study by deep sequencing normalized with unique cDNA molecular identifiers. The donors were split into four age groups: young (average roughly 15 years), middle-aged (39), aged (approximately 59) and long-lived (more than 80). To avoid experimental bias, donors of different ages were distributed randomly across sequencing lanes. Two additional independent replicas of 1 million unique cDNA reads from the same blood draw were analyzed for two donors (one aged 18 to 30 and one aged 80 or older).

Library preparation employed 5' RACE. The instrument given in TCRdb is Illumina HiSeq 2500. The second PCR ran for about 7 to 11 cycles and used a J-beta primer mix along with a sample-barcoded 5' primer. A template-switch 5' adaptor carrying 12 random nucleotides introduced a unique molecular identifier onto each TCR beta cDNA molecule. Each sample yielded at least 3 million CDR3-containing paired-end reads. First-strand cDNA synthesis was performed from all RNA using the Mint cDNA synthesis kit, with priming by a TRBC-specific oligonucleotide. After uracil-DNA glycosylase treatment, a first 18-cycle PCR used universal primers M1SS and BC2_uni_R on all cDNA. In the paper's pipeline: For normalization, 1 million high-quality reads, each with a distinct molecular identifier, were randomly selected from each sample. Instead of being binned into consensus sequences, reads that shared molecular identifiers were thrown out. MiTCR, set to a Q25 quality threshold and the strictest error-elimination algorithm, was used for CDR3 identification, clonotype clustering and error correction. A nonparametric unseen species model with Euler transformation was used to estimate lower-bound total TCR beta diversity. TCRdb reworked the public reads: Q25 trimming with fastp, MiXCR clone assembly, productive beta chains retained. When rows share a CDR3 protein, they turn into one entry using the most common DNA and genes. The V and J calls come from TCRdb's annotation, not from the publication. The sample yields about 800,000 distinct CDR3 sequences; roughly 60% were counted once. About 20% of the sample belongs to the ten largest clones.

The germline V gene specifies SGHTA as CDR1 and FQGNSA as CDR2. Including cysteine and phenylalanine, the CDR3 has 16 amino acids. Here the CDR3 DNA is all that survives: 48 bases in frame from base 1. V and J are truncated by 1 base and 6 bases respectively, leaving an intervening sequence of 19 bases. Comment on this clonotype: No cognate antigen has been identified for it. Nothing much larger sits one base from this clone, and base qualities are not available.

General conclusions and limits of the study: Because profiling used bulk unsorted PBMCs, naive and antigen-experienced compartments could not be compared conclusively. Estimates of total diversity based on one million sequenced T cells were considered lower bounds and underestimates. Compared with the aged group, more naive CD4+ T cells, fewer expanded clones and increased TCR diversity were shown by the long-lived group, suggesting age selection. As age increased, observed TCR beta diversity per million T cells dropped in a roughly linear way, and a significant reduction was already evident by age approximately 40. Because donor CMV infection status was unknown, age-related changes in expanded clonotypes were potentially confounded. A strong correlation was found between observed TCR beta diversity and the percentage of naive T cells measured by flow cytometry.

Systemically healthy Caucasian individuals from Russia, 35 to 50 in total and aged 6 to 90 years, were included as donors. Each donor gave around 9.9 milliliters of peripheral blood, collected into EDTA-treated Vacutainer tubes. Ficoll-Paque density-gradient centrifugation was used to isolate PBMCs, with at least 6.5 million per sample. Trizol reagent was used to extract total RNA from the PBMCs, yielding at least 5 micrograms per sample. For every donor, flow cytometry on a PBMC aliquot measured the percentage of naive CD45RAhigh/CD27high T cells. The sample was blood. The receptor chain draws on TRBV7-2 and TRBJ2-7; the D gene is perhaps TRBD2, from 5 matching bases. The sequence derives from a man younger than 40 in good health. The nucleotides are TGTGCCAGCAGCTTAGATCGGGGATACTTTTTGCGCGAGCAGTACTTC. The encoded protein is CASSLDRGYFLREQYF. The full variable domain, completed from the reference TRBV7-2 and TRBJ2-7 proteins outside the CDR3, reads GAGVSQSPSNKVTEKGKDVELRCDPISGHTALYWYRQSLGQGLEFLIYFQGNSAPDKSGLPSDRFSAERTGGSVSTLTIQRTQQEDSAVYLCASSLDRGYFLREQYFGPGTRLTVT.